These 20 T cell receptor beta chains were sequenced from one sample in a study of HIV-infected patients and healthy controls. No cell fractionation was done, so the repertoire covers all unsorted peripheral blood T cells. Alpha and beta constant-region primers primed reverse transcription of about 470 ng RNA. Using multiplexing indices, alpha and beta chain libraries were generated apart by chain-specific third strand synthesis. TCRdb reprocessed the 5' RACE reads via MiXCR and lists one record per CDR3 protein. The sample includes 9,500 to 15,000 distinct CDR3 sequences, 8% to 9.5% seen only once; the top ten take around 22%. This specimen was blood, taken before antiretroviral therapy. These TCRs come from an adult with HIV infection. The donor label of this sample is uncertain.

This clonotype has at least ten counts. This chain uses TRBV30 with TRBJ2-1; D might be TRBD2 (6 bases). Germline V gene sequence: CDR1 GTSNPN, CDR2 SVGIG (reference sequence). The germline V and J ends were trimmed by 3 bases and 2 bases, with 14 bases remaining between them. This CDR3 spans 15 amino acids. CDR3 sequence (DNA): TGTGCCTGGAGAGTCGGGGAGGCCGCCTACAATGAGCAGTTCTTC. This translates into CAWRVGEAAYNEQFF.

In its sample, this clonotype is medium-sized. The CDR3 protein is CASSQLAGTDTQYF. The CDR3 DNA follows: TGTGCCAGCAGCCAACTAGCGGGAACAGATACGCAGTATTTT. The V and J genes are TRBV3-1 and TRBJ2-3, with 9 bases aligning to TRBD2. The V gene end was trimmed by 2 bases and the J gene end by 3 bases; junction bases not matched to a gene: 0. Germline V gene lookup returns CDR1 LGHDT and CDR2 YNNKEL (reference sequence). This CDR3 spans 14 amino acids.

The CDR3 sequence: CASSERVDQPQHF. CDR3 nucleotides: TGTGCCAGCAGTGAAAGGGTGGATCAGCCCCAGCATTTT. The chain carries TRBV6-1 and TRBJ1-5; D remains ambiguous. The germline V gene encodes CDR1 MNHNS and CDR2 SASEGT. V was shortened by 2 bases and J by 5 bases, with 7 bases between the two germline ends. The CDR3 covers 13 residues.

This clonotype was seen many times. The V gene is TRBV4-3, the J gene TRBJ2-1, with D perhaps TRBD2 (5 bases). V was clipped by 4 bases and J by 4 bases, with 11 bases between them. The V gene's germline CDR1 is LGHNA and CDR2 YSLEER. CDR3 length equals 14 residues. Written as DNA, the CDR3 is TGCGCCAGCAGCCCCGGTGCGGGTTACAATGAGCAGTTCTTC. It encodes CASSPGAGYNEQFF.

This clonotype was observed many times. The chain carries TRBV9 and TRBJ1-1; D call uncertain. Trimming shortened V by 0 bases and J by 5 bases, and 8 bases separated the two germline ends. In germline, CDR1 is SGDLS, CDR2 YYNGEE. The CDR3 runs 13 residues. The CDR3 is CASSVAHSTEAFF. CDR3 bases: TGTGCCAGCAGCGTAGCCCACTCAACTGAAGCTTTCTTT.

A few counts support this clonotype. The chain links TRBV5-6 to TRBJ2-1; 9 positions match TRBD2. The CDR3 spans 17 residues. V trimming: 0 bases; J trimming: 5 bases; junction bases outside the gene matches: 9. Per the germline V gene, CDR1 is SGHDT and CDR2 is YYEEEE. The DNA for the CDR3 is TGTGCCAGCAGCTTGGAAGAGGCTAGCGGGGCAGACAATGAGCAGTTCTTC. This sequence encodes CASSLEEASGADNEQFF.

This clonotype was detected only a few times. The chain carries TRBV7-2 and TRBJ2-2; no reliable D call. The length of the CDR3 is 14 residues. The V gene's germline CDR1 is SGHTA and CDR2 FQGNSA. Trimming stripped 6 bases from V and 2 bases from J, with 10 bases between. The CDR3 region has the DNA TGTGCCAGCAGTCAGACACCCAACACCGGGGAGCTGTTTTTT. Encoded protein: CASSQTPNTGELFF.

In its sample, this clonotype was seen a few times. The chain uses TRBV3-1 and TRBJ1-6; D is unclear. Between the trimmed V and J ends, which lost 2 bases and 2 bases, there was a span of 10 bases. In germline, CDR1 is LGHDT, CDR2 YNNKEL (reference sequence). This CDR3 has 16 residues. The CDR3 coding sequence is TGTGCCAGCAGCCAACAAAAGGGTGCCTATAATTCACCCCTCCACTTT. The encoded protein is CASSQQKGAYNSPLHF.

By share, this clonotype ranks as medium-sized (0.01 to 0.1%). The chain combines TRBV20-1 with TRBJ1-1; D perhaps matches TRBD1 (5 bases). The length of the CDR3 is 16 residues. Germline assignment: CDR1 DFQATT and CDR2 SNEGSKA (reference sequence). Trimming pared 6 bases from V and 0 bases from J, leaving 20 bases between. The CDR3 DNA is TGCAGTGCGAGAACCTGGGGGGAAGAAGTGAACACTGAAGCTTTCTTT. Encoded protein: CSARTWGEEVNTEAFF.

The V and J genes are TRBV29-1 and TRBJ1-2; D gene unclear. The V gene's germline CDR1 is SQVTM and CDR2 ANQGSEA. Trimming removed 2 bases from V and 8 bases from J, with 15 bases in between. CDR3 size: 13 residues. The CDR3 here is CSVEKGGGRGYTF. The CDR3 region has the DNA TGCAGCGTTGAAAAGGGAGGTGGACGGGGCTACACCTTC.

This clonotype was observed many times. This chain links TRBV5-6 with TRBJ1-2; D unresolved. The V end was cut by 4 bases, the J end by 7 bases, with 20 bases between. The germline CDR1 and CDR2 sequences are SGHDT and YYEEEE. This CDR3 contains 15 residues. CDR3 sequence reads: CASSRRDLVSAGYTF. For the CDR3, the DNA is TGTGCCAGCAGCCGCCGCGACCTAGTGTCAGCTGGCTACACCTTC. The variable domain in full, with the rest retrieved from reference TRBV5-6 and TRBJ1-2, is DAGVTQSPTHLIKTRGQQVTLRCSPKSGHDTVSWYQQALGQGPQFIFQYYEEEERQRGNFPDRFSGHQFPNYSSELNVNALLLGDSALYLCASSRRDLVSAGYTFGSGTRLTVV.

The J gene is TRBJ2-1, the V gene TRBV6-2 or TRBV6-3; the D is unclear. The CDR3 extends over 13 amino acids. Trimming stripped 6 bases from V and 0 bases from J, with 6 bases between. Germline V gives CDR1 MNHEY, CDR2 SVGEGT. The chain's CDR3 is CASSSASYNEQFF. CDR3 nucleotides: TGTGCCAGCAGCTCGGCCTCCTACAATGAGCAGTTCTTC.

This clonotype has at least ten counts. The V gene is TRBV29-1, the J gene TRBJ1-1; D may be TRBD1 (6 bases). Germline V lookup: CDR1 SQVTM, CDR2 ANQGSEA. The CDR3 totals 14 residues. Trimming took 0 bases from V and 8 from J, leaving 16 bases between them. CDR3 nucleotides: TGCAGCGTTGAAGATAGGGGGGGGTTTTCCGAAGCTTTCTTT. Its protein product is CSVEDRGGFSEAFF.

The rearrangement uses TRBV30 and TRBJ2-5, with TRBD1 identical over 9 bases. This CDR3 is built from 13 residues. V shed 4 bases and J 5 bases; nucleotides not matched to a gene: 5. The V gene's germline CDR1 is GTSNPN and CDR2 SVGIG (reference sequence). The CDR3 bases are TGTGCCTGGAAACAGGGGGCGGCGGAGACCCAGTACTTC. Translating it yields CAWKQGAAETQYF.

This clonotype was seen only a few times. This chain links TRBV27 with TRBJ2-1; 14 nucleotides line up with TRBD2. Trimming at V came to 6 bases and at J to 8 bases, leaving 6 bases not matched to a gene. Germline V gives CDR1 MNHEY, CDR2 SMNVEV (reference sequence). The length of the CDR3 is 15 residues. The chain's CDR3 is CASRGTSGSVYEQFF. CDR3 sequence (DNA): TGTGCCAGCAGGGGGACTAGCGGGAGCGTTTATGAGCAGTTCTTC.

This clonotype was seen repeatedly, ten times or more. V and J are TRBV7-2 and TRBJ2-3; 7 nucleotides match TRBD1. The germline V gene encodes CDR1 SGHTA and CDR2 FQGNSA. The CDR3 sequence is 16 residues long. Losses at the gene ends were 4 bases for V and 4 bases for J; bases not matched to a gene: 11. CDR3 sequence: CASSSSGQLSSDTQYF. The CDR3, as DNA: TGTGCCAGCAGCTCGTCGGGACAGTTAAGCTCAGATACGCAGTATTTT.

The rearrangement links TRBV20-1 to TRBJ2-2; 10 bases are shared with TRBD2. The junction had 1 base not matched to a gene; V was cut back by 2 bases and J by 1 base. The V gene's germline CDR1 is DFQATT and CDR2 SNEGSKA (reference sequence). This CDR3 comprises 15 residues. The CDR3 sequence: CSARTSGMNTGELFF. As DNA, the CDR3 is TGCAGTGCTAGAACTAGCGGGATGAACACCGGGGAGCTGTTTTTT.

Only a few counts were recorded for this clonotype. The chain is built from TRBV7-2 and TRBJ2-7; D is undetermined. The CDR3 has 13 amino acids. Germline V lookup: CDR1 SGHTA, CDR2 FQGNSA. V was cut by 5 bases and J by 6 bases, with 14 bases left in between. CDR3 sequence reads: CASSLPMTGEQYF. Written as DNA, the CDR3 is TGTGCCAGCAGCCTCCCGATGACGGGCGAGCAGTACTTC.

In this sample, this clonotype turned up a few times. The chain employs TRBV6-2 or TRBV6-3 and TRBJ1-1; D is ambiguous. The germline CDR1 and CDR2 sequences are MNHEY and SVGEGT. Trimming stripped 2 bases from V and 2 bases from J, with 15 bases between. The CDR3 is made up of 16 amino acids. The CDR3 loop reads CASSYHPAWGNTEAFF. CDR3 in DNA: TGTGCCAGCAGTTACCACCCAGCTTGGGGTAACACTGAAGCTTTCTTT.

This clonotype was observed a few times. The V gene is TRBV4-2, the J gene TRBJ1-1; D is perhaps TRBD1 (6 bases). CDR1 is LGHNA and CDR2 is YNFKEQ in the germline V gene. This CDR3 comprises 16 residues. V lost 11 bases to trimming and J lost 2 bases, with 24 bases between them. The CDR3 region has the DNA TGTGCCTCTTCAGCCTCTGGATGGGACATAAACACTGAAGCTTTCTTT. This sequence encodes CASSASGWDINTEAFF.